The present entry profiles one T cell receptor (beta chain) with its context. Its antigen is currently unknown. This sample also contains other DNA sequences that code for the same CDR3. This entry comes from a study of CD8+ T cells in alopecia areata. General study findings and limits: Normal scalp showed lower clonality than lesional scalp, especially alopecia totalis/universalis.

The authors extracted RNA and reverse transcribed it into cDNA as the sequencing template. The assay was immunoSEQ multiplex PCR, and TCRdb's table has in-frame clones only and misses some. The repertoire holds about 140,000 clones, with roughly 46% as singletons. The CDR3 spans 11 residues. Germline V gene lookup returns CDR1 SGHTA and CDR2 FQGNSA. Trimming removed 8 bases from V and 3 bases from J, with 6 bases in between. The sequenced sample was CD4+ T cells sorted from blood, obtained at week 0. The origin of this receptor is a human donor with alopecia areata. The gene calls are TRBV7-2 and TRBJ2-3, with D unresolved. CDR3 bases: TGTGCCAGCTCAAGTACAGATACGCAGTATTTT. It translates to CASSSTDTQYF.